This T cell receptor beta chain stems from a study of beta chain features in type 1 diabetes. This clone was seen only a few times. The antigen is unknown. Expressed TCRB transcripts were sequenced, since all the RNA that had been isolated was reverse transcribed. Repertoires were generated with immunoSEQ multiplex PCR, while TCRdb's copy carries only in-frame clones and drops some. The sample has a few hundred thousand clones, approximately 15% seen once. Study-level points and caveats: Patients and controls would share equally any PCR tilt toward shorter templates.

Stem cell-like memory, regulatory, central memory and naive CD4+ cells were sorted via CD45RO/CCR7/CD25/CD127/CD95/CD27. V shed 7 bases, J shed 7 bases, and the junction held 10 bases outside the gene matches. There are 14 residues in the CDR3. Germline CDR1 is SGHRS and CDR2 is YFSETQ. The V gene is TRBV5-1, the J gene TRBJ1-5, with 8 bases matching TRBD1. Material: naive CD4+ T cells from blood. The TCR originated in a woman aged 18-30 years in good health. The CDR3, as DNA: TGCGCCAGCTCACTCCAGGGGGCAGGACAGCCCCAGCATTTT. Amino acids: CASSLQGAGQPQHF.